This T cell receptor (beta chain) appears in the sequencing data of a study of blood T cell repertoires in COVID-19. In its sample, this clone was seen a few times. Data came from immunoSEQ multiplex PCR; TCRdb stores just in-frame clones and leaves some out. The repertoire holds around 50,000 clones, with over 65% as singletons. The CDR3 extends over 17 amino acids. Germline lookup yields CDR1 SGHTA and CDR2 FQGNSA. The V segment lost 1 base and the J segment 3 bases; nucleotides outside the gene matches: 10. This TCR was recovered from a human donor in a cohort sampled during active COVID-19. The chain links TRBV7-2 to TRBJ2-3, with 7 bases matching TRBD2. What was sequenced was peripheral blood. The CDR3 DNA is TGTGCCAGCAGCTTAGGGAGGGGCGGGGGTATAACAGATACGCAGTATTTT. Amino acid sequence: CASSLGRGGGITDTQYF.